The 13 T cell receptor beta chains below all came from one sample that was sequenced in a study of OX40 agonist ivuxolimab in advanced cancers. Here immunoSEQ multiplex PCR was the method, and the copy in TCRdb shows in-frame clones only, minus some. The table includes more than 50,000 clones, approximately 87% detected once. This specimen was CD4+ or CD8+ T cells sorted from blood, taken in a trial of the OX40 agonist ivuxolimab. Receptors were obtained from an adult with an advanced solid tumor such as melanoma, head and neck, liver or kidney cancer.

This clone was picked up one time. The rearrangement links TRBV5-1 to TRBJ2-2; 8 bases match TRBD2. Per germline, CDR1 SGHRS and CDR2 YFSETQ. This CDR3 spans 15 amino acids. The V gene end was trimmed by 5 bases and the J gene end by 4 bases; junction bases not matched to a gene: 7. The CDR3 region has the DNA TGCGCCAGCAGAGACGGGAGGGCGGGCACCGGGGAGCTGTTTTTT. Translating gives CASRDGRAGTGELFF.

The gene calls are TRBV15 and TRBJ2-1; the D call may be TRBD1 or TRBD2 (5 bases each). The V end lost 0 bases, the J end lost 12 bases, and 9 bases lay between the germline ends. Germline V lookup: CDR1 LNHNV, CDR2 YYDKDF (reference sequence). The CDR3 length is 12 residues. The chain's CDR3 is CATSRDAGRQFF. The CDR3 nucleotides are TGTGCCACCAGCAGAGATGCAGGGAGGCAGTTCTTC.

This clone was counted once. This rearrangement joins TRBV7-2 to TRBJ1-3, with a tentative D call TRBD1 (5 bases). This CDR3 has 15 residues. Per the germline V gene, CDR1 is SGHTA and CDR2 is FQGNSA. Between the trimmed V and J ends, which lost 3 bases and 0 bases, there was a span of 9 bases. In DNA, the CDR3 is TGTGCCAGCAGCTTGTTTGGGGGCTCTGGAAACACCATATATTTT. The encoded protein is CASSLFGGSGNTIYF.

The chain carries TRBV2 and TRBJ2-3; unclear D gene. V gave up 9 bases and J gave up 3 bases, with 10 bases separating them. CDR1 is SNHLY, CDR2 FYNNEI, per germline. The CDR3 length is 12 residues. The CDR3 DNA reads TGTGCCAGGACCCTGGGGACAGATACGCAGTATTTT. It codes for CARTLGTDTQYF.

This rearrangement joins TRBV5-1 to TRBJ1-4, with 7 bases matching TRBD1. In germline, CDR1 is SGHRS, CDR2 YFSETQ. V was pared by 4 bases and J by 3 bases, with 6 bases of the junction left unmatched. The CDR3 loop spans 15 amino acids. CDR3 DNA: TGCGCCAGCAGCATCTCCGGGACAGCTAATGAAAAACTGTTTTTT. This gives the protein CASSISGTANEKLFF.

The chain has TRBV29-1 and TRBJ1-1; TRBD1 agrees at 10 bases. The CDR3 consists of 12 residues. V lost 7 bases and J lost 3; bases outside the gene matches: 2. Germline V CDR1 and CDR2: SQVTM, ANQGSEA. The CDR3: CSGTGGDTEAFF. CDR3 DNA sequence: TGCAGCGGGACAGGGGGGGACACTGAAGCTTTCTTT.

This sequence joins TRBV28 and TRBJ1-3, with D possibly TRBD1 on 5 matching bases. This CDR3 contains 17 residues. V was pared by 5 bases and J by 0 bases, with 17 bases between. In germline, CDR1 is MDHEN, CDR2 SYDVKM. CDR3 amino acids: CASSPTRGGPSGNTIYF. For the CDR3, the DNA is TGTGCCAGCAGTCCGACCCGCGGGGGTCCCTCTGGAAACACCATATATTTT.

This clone was seen a single time. The chain couples TRBV7-9 to TRBJ2-1; 7 bases are shared with TRBD2. This CDR3 is built from 15 residues. Germline V gene data show CDR1 as SEHNR and CDR2 as FQNEAQ (reference sequence). Trimming cost V 1 base and J 7 bases; bases outside gene matches: 7. The chain's CDR3 is CASSLEGTKVNEQFF. The CDR3, as DNA: TGTGCCAGCAGCTTAGAAGGGACTAAGGTGAATGAGCAGTTCTTC. Supplemented by reference TRBV7-9 and TRBJ2-1, the full variable domain reads DTGVSQNPRHKITKRGQNVTFRCDPISEHNRLYWYRQTLGQGPEFLTYFQNEAQLEKSRLLSDRFSAERPKGSFSTLEIQRTEQGDSAMYLCASSLEGTKVNEQFFGPGTRLTVL.

This clone was detected once. The chain joins TRBV5-1 to TRBJ2-7, with unresolved D. Germline CDR1 is SGHRS and CDR2 is YFSETQ. This CDR3 is 14 amino acids long. Between the trimmed V and J ends, which lost 4 bases and 2 bases, there was a span of 13 bases. The CDR3 protein is CASSPPTPTYEQYF. In nucleotides, the CDR3 is TGCGCCAGCAGCCCACCGACACCAACCTACGAGCAGTACTTC.

The J gene is TRBJ1-5, the V gene TRBV9; 9 nucleotides line up with TRBD1. This CDR3 has 15 residues. Germline lookup yields CDR1 SGDLS and CDR2 YYNGEE. After removal of 4 bases from V and 3 bases from J, the junction contained 5 bases not matched to a gene. CDR3 sequence reads: CASSLGQGNNQPQHF. The CDR3 region has the DNA TGTGCCAGCAGCCTCGGACAGGGGAACAATCAGCCCCAGCATTTT.

The chain links TRBV10-1 to TRBJ2-3; possibly TRBD1 or TRBD2 for D (5 bases each). Germline CDR1 is WNHNN and CDR2 is SYGVQD (reference sequence). Trimming pared 6 bases from V and 0 bases from J, leaving 10 bases between. CDR3 size: 14 residues. In DNA form, the CDR3 reads TGCGCCAGCAGCCGGGACGCTAGCACAGATACGCAGTATTTT. Protein sequence: CASSRDASTDTQYF.

The chain employs TRBV29-1 and TRBJ2-1, with TRBD2 matching 11 bases. The CDR3 is made up of 14 amino acids. The junction had 7 bases not matched to a gene; V was cut back by 6 bases and J by 6 bases. The V gene's germline CDR1 is SQVTM and CDR2 ANQGSEA. In DNA form, the CDR3 reads TGCAGCGTGAGACCGGGACTAGCGGTCAATGAGCAGTTCTTC. Amino acid sequence: CSVRPGLAVNEQFF.

This clone was recorded once. The chain uses TRBV29-1 and TRBJ1-1, with TRBD1 identical over 10 bases. Germline V gene data show CDR1 as SQVTM and CDR2 as ANQGSEA. The CDR3 contains 14 residues. J lost 5 bases, V lost 6 bases, and 9 bases had no gene match. CDR3 amino acids: CSVRDRGLWTEAFF. The CDR3 region has the DNA TGCAGCGTGCGTGACAGGGGGCTTTGGACTGAAGCTTTCTTT.